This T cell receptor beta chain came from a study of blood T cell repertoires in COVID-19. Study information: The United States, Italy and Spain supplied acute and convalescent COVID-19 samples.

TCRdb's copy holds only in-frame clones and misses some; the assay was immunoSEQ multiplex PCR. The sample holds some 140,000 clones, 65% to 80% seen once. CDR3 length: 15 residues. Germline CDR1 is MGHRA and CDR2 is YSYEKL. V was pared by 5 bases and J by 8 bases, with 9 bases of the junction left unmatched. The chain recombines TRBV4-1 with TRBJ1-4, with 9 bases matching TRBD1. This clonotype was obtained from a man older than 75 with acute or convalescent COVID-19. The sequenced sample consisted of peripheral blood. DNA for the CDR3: TGCGCCAGCAGCGCCCGGACAGGGGTAGGAGAAAAACTGTTTTTT. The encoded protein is CASSARTGVGEKLFF.